This passage covers 24 T cell receptor beta chains from one sample sequenced in a study of beta chain features in type 1 diabetes. Since all of the isolated RNA was reverse transcribed, expressed TCRB transcripts were what got sequenced. Measured with immunoSEQ multiplex PCR; TCRdb has only the in-frame clones, and not every one. The repertoire consists of about half a million clones, with 30% occurring once and the leading ten covering 0.065%. Sequenced input: naive CD4+ T cells from blood. These receptors all stem from a man between 18 and 29 years old in good health.

V usage is TRBV30 and J usage is TRBJ1-1; D might be TRBD1 (6 bases). Trimming stripped 0 bases from V and 11 bases from J, with 19 bases between. The CDR3 length is 14 residues. Germline V gene lookup returns CDR1 GTSNPN and CDR2 SVGIG (reference sequence). As DNA, the CDR3 is TGTGCCTGGAGTGTACCAGGGGCCGTCTTGAACGCTTTCTTT. Encoded protein: CAWSVPGAVLNAFF.

This chain links TRBV19 with TRBJ2-3; D remains ambiguous. The V and J ends lost 4 bases and 4 bases respectively, with 12 bases between them. The germline V gene has CDR1 LNHDA and CDR2 SQIVND (reference sequence). CDR3 size: 14 residues. The CDR3 here is CASSRLSSPDTQYF. The CDR3 DNA reads TGTGCCAGTAGTAGGTTGTCTTCCCCAGATACGCAGTATTTT. Filled out from reference TRBV19 and TRBJ2-3, the complete variable domain reads DGGITQSPKYLFRKEGQNVTLSCEQNLNHDAMYWYRQDPGQGLRLIYYSQIVNDFQKGDIAEGYSVSREKKESFPLTVTSAQKNPTAFYLCASSRLSSPDTQYFGPGTRLTVL.

This clone was recorded a few times. The chain couples TRBV30 to TRBJ2-5; D unresolved. Trimming took 4 bases from V and 3 from J, leaving 18 bases between them. The length of the CDR3 is 15 residues. Germline values: CDR1 GTSNPN, CDR2 SVGIG (reference sequence). The CDR3 DNA sequence: TGTGCCTGGATCGACGCCGGTTCCCGGAAAGAGACCCAGTACTTC. This translates into CAWIDAGSRKETQYF.

The gene calls are TRBV5-1 and TRBJ2-2; D is unclear. V was clipped by 3 bases and J by 3 bases, with 6 bases between them. CDR1 is SGHRS and CDR2 is YFSETQ in the germline V gene. CDR3 length: 13 residues. CDR3 residues: CASSWGDTGELFF. The DNA for the CDR3 is TGCGCCAGCAGCTGGGGTGACACCGGGGAGCTGTTTTTT.

The V gene is TRBV9, the J gene TRBJ2-5; a possible D gene is TRBD1 (6 bases). Between the trimmed V and J ends, which lost 4 bases and 5 bases, there was a span of 12 bases. The CDR3 is 13 residues long. Germline lookup yields CDR1 SGDLS and CDR2 YYNGEE. The CDR3 DNA reads as TGTGCCAGCAGCATCAGGGGTTCGGAGACCCAGTACTTC. Protein sequence: CASSIRGSETQYF.

The chain has TRBV2 and TRBJ1-2; 8 bases are shared with TRBD1. Trimming removed 8 bases from V and 2 bases from J; junction bases left unmatched: 7. Germline CDR1 SNHLY, CDR2 FYNNEI. This CDR3 has 14 residues. CDR3 protein: CASHRDRTNYGYTF. CDR3 DNA: TGTGCCAGCCACCGGGACAGGACAAACTATGGCTACACCTTC.

On this clone: The sample carries other DNA sequences with the same CDR3. The chain employs TRBV7-6 and TRBJ2-5; D gene uncertain. V dropped 1 base and J dropped 5 bases, with 2 bases sitting between them. The CDR3 runs to 11 residues. The germline CDR1 and CDR2 sequences are SGHVS and FNYEAQ. The DNA for the CDR3 is TGTGCCAGCAGCTTAGATGAGACCCAGTACTTC. This gives the protein CASSLDETQYF.

The chain is built from TRBV29-1 and TRBJ2-1; D gene ambiguous. The length of the CDR3 is 14 residues. Germline loops: CDR1 SQVTM, CDR2 ANQGSEA. Trimming took off 2 bases at V and 7 bases at J, with 15 bases between the two ends. The CDR3 DNA sequence: TGCAGCGTTGAAATCCAGTTCAAGAGGAATGAGCAGTTCTTC. Translated, it gives CSVEIQFKRNEQFF.

This chain joins TRBV7-2 and TRBJ2-7; D gene uncertain. In germline, CDR1 is SGHTA, CDR2 FQGNSA. This CDR3 is 11 amino acids long. V lost 5 bases and J lost 10, with 12 bases in between. CDR3 sequence reads: CASSPQPLQYF. The DNA for the CDR3 is TGTGCCAGCAGCCCACAACCATTACAGTACTTC.

The table lists this clone with a few counts. The chain couples TRBV28 to TRBJ2-1; D not certain. Trimming stripped 5 bases from V and 2 bases from J, with 10 bases between. Germline V CDR1 and CDR2: MDHEN, SYDVKM. CDR3 length: 14 amino acids. CDR3 bases: TGTGCCAGCAGTCACGGACGAACCTACAATGAGCAGTTCTTC. Amino acid sequence: CASSHGRTYNEQFF.

The chain links TRBV19 to TRBJ2-7, with 9 bases fitting TRBD2. Germline V gene data show CDR1 as LNHDA and CDR2 as SQIVND (reference sequence). V dropped 5 bases and J dropped 7; count of bases not matched to a gene: 6. This CDR3 has 13 amino acids. The CDR3 reads CASSPLAGPEQYF. The CDR3 DNA is TGTGCCAGTAGTCCTCTAGCGGGGCCGGAGCAGTACTTC.

The gene calls are TRBV15 and TRBJ2-3; D might be TRBD2 (6 bases). The germline V gene has CDR1 LNHNV and CDR2 YYDKDF (reference sequence). V lost 2 bases and J 0 bases, leaving 18 bases between the germline ends. The CDR3 spans 18 residues. CDR3 nucleotides: TGTGCCACCAGCAGACCCTACGGGGGTAGCAGAAGCACAGATACGCAGTATTTT. It yields the protein CATSRPYGGSRSTDTQYF.

This clone showed up just a few times. The V and J genes are TRBV6-6 and TRBJ2-7, with D perhaps matching TRBD1 (5 bases). V lost 0 bases to trimming and J lost 4 bases, with 10 bases between them. Germline values: CDR1 MNHNY, CDR2 SVGAGI (reference sequence). This CDR3 is 14 amino acids long. The CDR3 region is CASSYSSQGYEQYF. DNA for the CDR3: TGTGCCAGCAGTTACTCGAGTCAGGGATACGAGCAGTACTTC.

This clone appeared a few times. Here the CDR3 DNA reads TGTGCCAGTAGTCCGTCAGGCTCCACCTCGCAGTATTTT. It codes for CASSPSGSTSQYF. The chain combines TRBV19 with TRBJ2-3; no reliable D call. Trimming stripped 5 bases from V and 10 bases from J, with 16 bases between. This CDR3 contains 13 residues. Germline CDR1 LNHDA, CDR2 SQIVND (reference sequence).

V is TRBV2 and J is TRBJ2-5; no firm D call. With 6 bases removed from V and 1 base from J, the gap between germline ends came to 9 bases. This CDR3 contains 13 residues. CDR1 is SNHLY, CDR2 FYNNEI, per germline. The CDR3 loop reads CASSPESQETQYF. The CDR3 DNA is TGTGCCAGCAGCCCCGAGTCCCAAGAGACCCAGTACTTC.

This clone was found a few times. The CDR3 protein is CASSHTPDYHTDTQYF. DNA of the CDR3: TGCGCCAGCAGTCATACCCCCGACTACCACACAGATACGCAGTATTTT. The chain uses TRBV23-1 and TRBJ2-3; D is perhaps TRBD2 (5 bases). TRBV23-1 is marked as an open reading frame, function uncertain. Trimming removed 3 bases at V and 2 bases at J, with 15 bases between. This CDR3 spans 16 amino acids.

This clone was seen only a few times. This chain joins TRBV11-2 and TRBJ2-2, with 8 bases that match TRBD1. Germline CDR1 reads SGHAT; CDR2 reads FQNNGV. The CDR3 is made up of 15 amino acids. V gave up 6 bases and J gave up 4 bases; unmatched junction bases: 7. The DNA for the CDR3 is TGTGCCAGCAGTTATGGACAGGGAGTCACCGGGGAGCTGTTTTTT. Translating it yields CASSYGQGVTGELFF.

The chain combines TRBV5-4 with TRBJ2-5; D is tentatively TRBD1 or TRBD2 (5 bases each). The CDR3 extends over 15 amino acids. The V end lost 0 bases, the J end lost 5 bases, and 14 bases lay between the germline ends. Germline values: CDR1 SGHNT, CDR2 YYREEE (reference sequence). The chain's CDR3 is CASSLGGAMGETQYF. CDR3 nucleotide sequence: TGTGCCAGCAGCTTGGGAGGGGCTATGGGGGAGACCCAGTACTTC.

Only a few counts were recorded for this clone. The V call is TRBV7-2, the J call TRBJ2-7, with D unresolved. The V end was cut by 4 bases, the J end by 0 bases, with 7 bases between. Germline CDR1 and CDR2: SGHTA and FQGNSA. The CDR3 is 13 residues long. The CDR3 DNA reads TGTGCCAGCAGCTCCCTTCCCTCCTACGAGCAGTACTTC. It encodes CASSSLPSYEQYF. Full variable domain (rest looked up from reference TRBV7-2 and TRBJ2-7): GAGVSQSPSNKVTEKGKDVELRCDPISGHTALYWYRQSLGQGLEFLIYFQGNSAPDKSGLPSDRFSAERTGGSVSTLTIQRTQQEDSAVYLCASSSLPSYEQYFGPGTRLTVT.

The chain uses TRBV29-1 and TRBJ2-2; 9 bases align to TRBD2. The germline V gene has CDR1 SQVTM and CDR2 ANQGSEA. This CDR3 region has 14 residues. J lost 2 bases, V lost 7 bases, and 5 bases had no gene match. CDR3 sequence reads: CSARTSENTGELFF. The CDR3 region has the DNA TGCAGCGCTCGGACTAGCGAAAACACCGGGGAGCTGTTTTTT.

The chain links TRBV9 to TRBJ2-7; D remains ambiguous. V was trimmed by 0 bases and J by 12 bases, leaving 4 bases between them. The CDR3 has 9 amino acids. Looked up from germline, CDR1 is SGDLS and CDR2 is YYNGEE. CDR3 region: CASSVATYF. The CDR3 region has the DNA TGTGCCAGCAGCGTAGCTACGTACTTC.

This clone was recorded a few times. The genes are TRBV7-2 and TRBJ2-1; 9 bases match TRBD2. The CDR3 is 16 residues long. After removal of 4 bases from V and 6 bases from J, the junction contained 10 bases not matched to a gene. Looked up from germline, CDR1 is SGHTA and CDR2 is FQGNSA. The CDR3 protein is CASSSPFSGSFNEQFF. The CDR3, as DNA: TGTGCCAGCAGCTCACCCTTTAGCGGGAGTTTCAATGAGCAGTTCTTC. The variable domain in full, completed from reference TRBV7-2 and TRBJ2-1, reads GAGVSQSPSNKVTEKGKDVELRCDPISGHTALYWYRQSLGQGLEFLIYFQGNSAPDKSGLPSDRFSAERTGGSVSTLTIQRTQQEDSAVYLCASSSPFSGSFNEQFFGPGTRLTVL.

The V and J genes are TRBV14 and TRBJ1-2, with D uncertain. The CDR3 length is 15 residues. Germline V CDR1 and CDR2: SGHDN, FVKESK. Between the trimmed V and J ends, which lost 1 base and 8 bases, there was a span of 17 bases. In DNA form, the CDR3 reads TGTGCCAGCAGCCAAGCCTTCTATGACAACGAGGGCTACACCTTC. Protein product: CASSQAFYDNEGYTF.

This clone was detected a few times. The rearrangement joins TRBV7-2 to TRBJ2-2, with a weak D call TRBD2 (5 bases). CDR1 and CDR2 (germline): SGHTA, FQGNSA. The CDR3 loop spans 13 amino acids. V lost 6 bases and J 6 bases, leaving 11 bases between the germline ends. The CDR3 DNA is TGTGCCAGCAGGGAGGCGCCGGCCGGGGAGCTGTTTTTT. Its protein is CASREAPAGELFF.